The clone carrying this T cell receptor (beta chain) was counted between two and nine times. These data come from a study of human T cells and chemical hapten exposure. V was shortened by 1 base and J by 0 bases, with 10 bases between the two germline ends. Germline V gives CDR1 SGHTA, CDR2 FQGNSA. The CDR3 extends over 16 amino acids. TCRdb re-derived calls from the RACE reads in MiXCR, one entry per CDR3 protein. The repertoire consists of 90,000 to 140,000 distinct CDR3 sequences, with 34% occurring once and the leading ten covering 2.5% to 3.5%. Noted time point: patch test 3, about 24 weeks after DPC sensitization. Treatment defined: therapeutic diphenylcyclopropenone sensitization with weekly scalp DPC.

The clonotype was recovered from a man in his forties or fifties with alopecia areata. Some clones in this sample may be carry-over from other donors' samples. This chain links TRBV7-2 with TRBJ1-3; D remains ambiguous. Material: whole blood, obtained in connection with sensitization to the hapten diphenylcyclopropenone (DPC). CDR3 nucleotide sequence: TGTGCCAGCAGCTTAGGACCACGGAGCTCTGGAAACACCATATATTTT. Encoded protein: CASSLGPRSSGNTIYF. The whole variable domain, filled in from reference TRBV7-2 and TRBJ1-3, reads GAGVSQSPSNKVTEKGKDVELRCDPISGHTALYWYRQSLGQGLEFLIYFQGNSAPDKSGLPSDRFSAERTGGSVSTLTIQRTQQEDSAVYLCASSLGPRSSGNTIYFGEGSWLTVV.